One sample yielded the 16 T cell receptor beta chains listed below, sequenced in a study of blood T cells in healthy people across ages. Alongside a J-beta primer mix, a sample-barcoded 5' primer served in a second PCR lasting roughly 6 to 11 cycles. TCRdb called the 5' RACE reads again in MiXCR, with one record for every CDR3 protein. The table includes hundreds of thousands of distinct CDR3 sequences, approximately 26% detected once. These data also featured in a second study, about T cells of mothers and their children.

Sequenced input: blood. These receptors all stem from a boy aged 2 to 9 in good health.

This clonotype was detected a few times. The rearrangement uses TRBV4-3 and TRBJ2-1, with 7 bases identical to TRBD1. Per germline, CDR1 LGHNA and CDR2 YSLEER. Trimming took 4 bases from V and 3 from J; bases not matched to a gene: 9. The length of the CDR3 is 16 residues. The CDR3 sequence: CASSPSWTGNYNEQFF. The CDR3 DNA sequence: TGCGCCAGCAGCCCGAGCTGGACAGGAAACTACAATGAGCAGTTCTTC.

This clonotype was counted only a few times. The chain links TRBV29-1 to TRBJ2-5; D is uncertain. Trimming removed 4 bases at V and 2 bases at J, with 11 bases between. This CDR3 contains 13 residues. Germline CDR1 is SQVTM and CDR2 is ANQGSEA. CDR3 sequence reads: CSVVKGTQETQYF. For the CDR3, the DNA is TGCAGCGTTGTCAAGGGAACGCAAGAGACCCAGTACTTC.

This clonotype has only a few counts. The chain carries TRBV9 and TRBJ2-1; D gene ambiguous. V was cut by 2 bases and J by 0 bases, with 9 bases left in between. From germline, CDR1 is SGDLS and CDR2 YYNGEE. This CDR3 comprises 15 residues. Here the CDR3 DNA reads TGTGCCAGCAGCGTCCTTGGGGTCTCCTACAATGAGCAGTTCTTC. As protein: CASSVLGVSYNEQFF.

This clonotype has just a few counts. CDR3 coding DNA: TGTGCCAGCAGCGTAGGGCACTCGAACACTGAAGCTTTCTTT. Translating gives CASSVGHSNTEAFF. The chain employs TRBV9 and TRBJ1-1; no firm D call. The V gene's germline CDR1 is SGDLS and CDR2 YYNGEE. V dropped 0 bases and J dropped 1 base, with 7 bases sitting between them. The CDR3 runs 14 residues. The variable domain in full, completed from reference TRBV9 and TRBJ1-1, reads DSGVTQTPKHLITATGQRVTLRCSPRSGDLSVYWYQQSLDQGLQFLIQYYNGEERAKGNILERFSAQQFPDLHSELNLSSLELGDSALYFCASSVGHSNTEAFFGQGTRLTVV.

V is TRBV7-9 and J is TRBJ2-5; TRBD2 might be the D (6 bases). With the DNA end fitting TRBJ2-1 better, the J assignment may be wrong. The V gene's germline CDR1 is SEHNR and CDR2 FQNEAQ (reference sequence). The CDR3 extends over 14 amino acids. Written as DNA, the CDR3 is TGTGCCAGCAGCTTACCTGGACTAAACAATGAGCAGTTCTTC. Translation: CASSLPGLNNEQFF.

This clonotype was seen a few times. The chain carries TRBV6-5 and TRBJ2-2; 9 positions match TRBD2. Trimming removed 2 bases from V and 5 bases from J; junction bases left unmatched: 6. The germline CDR1 and CDR2 sequences are MNHEY and SVGAGI. The CDR3 totals 16 residues. CDR3 nucleotides: TGTGCCAGCAGTTACGAGGCTAGCGGGACAACCGGGGAGCTGTTTTTT. This sequence encodes CASSYEASGTTGELFF.

The chain is built from TRBV29-1 and TRBJ2-5, with no clear D. Trimming shortened V by 5 bases and J by 2 bases, and 12 bases separated the two germline ends. Germline V gene lookup returns CDR1 SQVTM and CDR2 ANQGSEA. This CDR3 contains 13 residues. The chain's CDR3 is CSVPRPQQETQYF. The CDR3 nucleotides read TGCAGCGTTCCGAGACCCCAACAAGAGACCCAGTACTTC. The variable domain in full, with the rest retrieved from reference TRBV29-1 and TRBJ2-5, is SAVISQKPSRDICQRGTSLTIQCQVDSQVTMMFWYRQQPGQSLTLIATANQGSEATYESGFVIDKFPISRPNLTFSTLTVSNMSPEDSSIYLCSVPRPQQETQYFGPGTRLLVL.

The chain recombines TRBV15 with TRBJ2-5; D may be TRBD1 (6 bases). V was shortened by 1 base and J by 3 bases, with 18 bases between the two germline ends. Germline V gene sequence: CDR1 LNHNV, CDR2 YYDKDF (reference sequence). CDR3 length: 17 residues. CDR3 region: CATSRARQGGLEETQYF. In DNA form, the CDR3 reads TGTGCCACCAGCAGAGCCCGACAAGGGGGATTGGAAGAGACCCAGTACTTC.

The sample holds a few counts of this clonotype. V usage is TRBV21-1 and J usage is TRBJ1-1; the listed D gene, TRBD1, was not tested against the DNA. TRBV21-1 counts as a pseudogene. The length of the CDR3 is 14 residues. This CDR3 reads CASSTTGRDTEAFF. Here the CDR3 DNA reads TGTGCCAGCAGCACAACAGGAAGGGACACTGAAGCTTTCTTT.

J is TRBJ1-1 and V is TRBV20-1; a weak D match, TRBD1 (6 bases). The CDR3 loop spans 14 amino acids. The germline gives CDR1 DFQATT, CDR2 SNEGSKA (reference sequence). V lost 4 bases and J lost 1, with 13 bases in between. CDR3 coding DNA: TGCAGTGCTAACCGGGGGGGCCCGAACACTGAAGCTTTCTTT. Its protein product is CSANRGGPNTEAFF.

The V and J genes are TRBV20-1 and TRBJ2-5, with TRBD1 matching over 11 bases. Trimming removed 0 bases from V and 5 bases from J; junction bases left unmatched: 8. The CDR3 runs to 16 residues. Germline V gene lookup returns CDR1 DFQATT and CDR2 SNEGSKA (reference sequence). CDR3 coding DNA: TGCAGTGCTAGAGATCGGACAGGGGGCTTATGGGAGACCCAGTACTTC. Amino acid sequence: CSARDRTGGLWETQYF.

This clonotype occurred a few times. The chain employs TRBV27 and TRBJ2-3; the D is unclear. V shed 3 bases and J shed 5 bases, with 6 bases lying between them. The germline gives CDR1 MNHEY, CDR2 SMNVEV (reference sequence). The CDR3 totals 12 residues. The DNA of the CDR3 is TGTGCCAGCAGTTTGGTGAAAGATACGCAGTATTTT. Amino acid sequence: CASSLVKDTQYF.

The V call is TRBV7-2, the J call TRBJ1-1, with 8 bases that match TRBD1. This CDR3 spans 15 amino acids. V trimming: 5 bases; J trimming: 4 bases; junction bases outside the gene matches: 9. CDR1 is SGHTA and CDR2 is FQGNSA in the germline V gene. CDR3 nucleotides: TGTGCCAGCAGCCTTGACAGGGGAAGGGGCACTGAAGCTTTCTTT. This sequence encodes CASSLDRGRGTEAFF. Full variable domain (remainder filled in from reference TRBV7-2 and TRBJ1-1): GAGVSQSPSNKVTEKGKDVELRCDPISGHTALYWYRQSLGQGLEFLIYFQGNSAPDKSGLPSDRFSAERTGGSVSTLTIQRTQQEDSAVYLCASSLDRGRGTEAFFGQGTRLTVV.

This clonotype has more than one count but fewer than ten. For the CDR3, the DNA is TGCGCCAGCAGCCTCCTGGGCGGGGCGAGCTCCTACAATGAGCAGTTCTTC. Its translation: CASSLLGGASSYNEQFF. V and J are TRBV4-1 and TRBJ2-1, with D tentatively TRBD2 (6 bases). The CDR3 has 17 amino acids. The ends were cut back, 4 bases at V and 0 bases at J, with 16 bases in the middle. Germline V gene lookup returns CDR1 MGHRA and CDR2 YSYEKL.

The sample holds a few counts of this clonotype. The genes are TRBV10-3 and TRBJ1-4, with a weak D call TRBD1 (6 bases). This CDR3 contains 13 residues. V lost 4 bases and J 5 bases, leaving 8 bases between the germline ends. Germline V CDR1 and CDR2: ENHRY, SYGVKD. In nucleotides, the CDR3 is TGTGCCATCAGTGGGACAGAAAATGAAAAACTGTTTTTT. Its protein is CAISGTENEKLFF.

The V call is TRBV3-1, the J call TRBJ2-4; no clear D gene. Germline CDR1 and CDR2: LGHDT and YNNKEL (reference sequence). V was pared by 2 bases and J by 0 bases, with 8 bases between. The CDR3 covers 15 residues. CDR3 protein: CASSQLVLAKNIQYF. In DNA, the CDR3 is TGTGCCAGCAGCCAACTAGTATTAGCCAAAAACATTCAGTACTTC. Full variable domain (remainder filled in from reference TRBV3-1 and TRBJ2-4): DTAVSQTPKYLVTQMGNDKSIKCEQNLGHDTMYWYKQDSKKFLKIMFSYNNKELIINETVPNRFSPKSPDKAHLNLHINSLELGDSAVYFCASSQLVLAKNIQYFGAGTRLSVL.